Listed here are 14 T cell receptor beta chains from one sample, sequenced in a study of Tregs in tolerant kidney transplant recipients (dated by TCRdb to the late 2010s). The library was prepared using the immunoSEQ multiplex PCR assay. The immuneACCESS repertoire file appears here via TCRdb, limited to in-frame rearrangements. These files lack a portion of the clones; in checked studies, under half of the deficit traces to unresolved V genes, and the cause of the others is not known. A total of tens of thousands of clones appear in this sample, 85% to 95% of them only once. Together, the top ten hold over 4% of the sample. Source material: CD8+ T cells from blood. The receptors were sampled from a human donor in good health.

V is TRBV6-1 and J is TRBJ2-7; weak D call: TRBD1 (5 bases). The V and J ends lost 7 bases and 3 bases respectively, with 10 bases between them. The CDR3 is made up of 12 amino acids. The germline CDR1 and CDR2 sequences are MNHNS and SASEGT. The CDR3 DNA follows: TGTGCCAGCAAGCAGGGTTACTACGAGCAGTACTTC. It yields the protein CASKQGYYEQYF.

The gene calls are TRBV10-1 and TRBJ2-7, with 7 bases identical to TRBD1. V lost 4 bases, J lost 7 bases, and 10 bases stayed unmatched. From germline, CDR1 is WNHNN and CDR2 SYGVQD (reference sequence). The CDR3 extends over 14 amino acids. This CDR3 reads CASSGPTGSGEQYF. The CDR3 DNA follows: TGCGCCAGCAGTGGCCCGACAGGGAGTGGGGAGCAGTACTTC.

The chain combines TRBV9 with TRBJ1-2, with no clear D. The V end was cut by 0 bases, the J end by 4 bases, with 7 bases between. CDR3 length equals 13 residues. Germline V CDR1 and CDR2: SGDLS, YYNGEE. The CDR3 DNA is TGTGCCAGCAGCGTAGTTTCGCCCTATGGCTACACCTTC. Its protein is CASSVVSPYGYTF.

The V gene is TRBV11-2, the J gene TRBJ2-3; 12 bases line up with TRBD2. Germline V gene data show CDR1 as SGHAT and CDR2 as FQNNGV. J was trimmed by 5 bases and V by 5 bases; bases with no gene match: 8. CDR3 length: 16 amino acids. The CDR3 nucleotides are TGTGCCAGCAGCCGCTCTAGCGGGGGGGCCTTAGATACGCAGTATTTT. This codes for CASSRSSGGALDTQYF.

V is TRBV4-1 and J is TRBJ2-3, with unresolved D. V was pared by 2 bases and J by 0 bases, with 3 bases between. This CDR3 contains 13 residues. CDR1 MGHRA and CDR2 YSYEKL come from the germline V gene. This chain's CDR3 is CASSQSSTDTQYF. CDR3 in DNA: TGCGCCAGCAGCCAATCTAGCACAGATACGCAGTATTTT.

The rearrangement links TRBV7-9 to TRBJ2-2, with 10 bases aligning to TRBD2. The J segment lost 6 bases and the V segment lost 6 bases, leaving 10 bases of the junction unmatched. The CDR3 consists of 16 residues. CDR1 is SEHNR, CDR2 FQNEAQ, per germline (reference sequence). This CDR3 reads CASRAQRGGPPGELFF. The CDR3 DNA reads as TGTGCCAGCAGGGCTCAGCGGGGGGGCCCACCCGGGGAGCTGTTTTTT.

The sample holds a few counts of this clone. J is TRBJ1-2 and V is TRBV11-2; D gene unclear. V lost 4 bases and J 3 bases, leaving 12 bases between the germline ends. Looked up from germline, CDR1 is SGHAT and CDR2 is FQNNGV. The CDR3 runs 14 residues. CDR3 loop: CASSSGLPYYGYTF. In DNA form, the CDR3 reads TGTGCCAGCAGCTCCGGACTGCCCTACTATGGCTACACCTTC.

The rearrangement joins TRBV12-5 to TRBJ1-1, with TRBD1 matching 7 bases. The V gene end was trimmed by 3 bases and the J gene end by 12 bases; junction bases not matched to a gene: 13. Germline V CDR1 and CDR2: LGHNT, FRNRAP. The CDR3 runs 14 residues. The CDR3 here is CASGFVYSGGVTFF. CDR3 bases: TGTGCTAGTGGTTTTGTATATTCAGGGGGGGTGACTTTCTTT.

CDR3 region: CASSSYREGTEAFF. For the CDR3, the DNA is TGTGCCAGCAGCTCCTACAGGGAGGGCACTGAAGCTTTCTTT. The J gene is TRBJ1-1, the V gene TRBV11-1, with TRBD1 as a possible D gene (6 bases). V was trimmed by 4 bases and J by 4 bases, leaving 13 bases between them. In germline, CDR1 is SGHAT, CDR2 FQDESV (reference sequence). The CDR3 spans 14 residues. Full variable domain (rest looked up from reference TRBV11-1 and TRBJ1-1): EAEVAQSPRYKITEKSQAVAFWCDPISGHATLYWYRQILGQGPELLVQFQDESVVDDSQLPKDRFSAERLKGVDSTLKIQPAELGDSAMYLCASSSYREGTEAFFGQGTRLTVV.

The CDR3 DNA reads TGTGCCAGCAGTTTAGGATTGGGGCGGGGCTACAATGAGCAGTTCTTC. It encodes CASSLGLGRGYNEQFF. This chain uses TRBV27 with TRBJ2-1; D might be TRBD2 (6 bases). CDR3 size: 16 residues. Germline CDR1 and CDR2: MNHEY and SMNVEV (reference sequence). Trimming stripped 2 bases from V and 3 bases from J, with 14 bases between.

This chain joins TRBV9 and TRBJ1-2; D remains unclear. Germline assignment: CDR1 SGDLS and CDR2 YYNGEE. Trimming took off 4 bases at V and 3 bases at J, with 16 bases between the two ends. The CDR3 runs to 15 residues. This CDR3 is CASSPARVDYYGYTF. CDR3 in DNA: TGTGCCAGCAGCCCCGCCCGCGTGGACTACTATGGCTACACCTTC. The whole variable domain, remainder taken from reference TRBV9 and TRBJ1-2, is DSGVTQTPKHLITATGQRVTLRCSPRSGDLSVYWYQQSLDQGLQFLIQYYNGEERAKGNILERFSAQQFPDLHSELNLSSLELGDSALYFCASSPARVDYYGYTFGSGTRLTVV.

This chain joins TRBV10-1 and TRBJ1-1; TRBD1 aligns across 8 bases. Trimming at V came to 9 bases and at J to 6 bases, leaving 6 bases not matched to a gene. The V gene's germline CDR1 is WNHNN and CDR2 SYGVQD (reference sequence). CDR3 length equals 12 residues. CDR3 protein: CASKDRDSEAFF. Here the CDR3 DNA reads TGCGCCAGTAAGGACAGGGACTCTGAAGCTTTCTTT.

The chain couples TRBV6-1 to TRBJ1-1; D is uncertain. The germline V gene has CDR1 MNHNS and CDR2 SASEGT. Between the trimmed V and J ends, which lost 4 bases and 0 bases, there was a span of 9 bases. The CDR3 sequence is 14 residues long. The CDR3 loop reads CASSGPDMNTEAFF. Written as DNA, the CDR3 is TGTGCCAGCAGTGGACCAGACATGAACACTGAAGCTTTCTTT.

The V and J genes are TRBV5-6 and TRBJ1-6; 9 bases are shared with TRBD1. CDR1 and CDR2 from the germline V gene are SGHDT and YYEEEE. V was clipped by 4 bases and J by 15 bases; unmatched bases: 8. The CDR3 has 13 amino acids. The CDR3 sequence: CASSPGTGHVLHF. CDR3 bases: TGTGCCAGCAGCCCCGGGACAGGGCATGTCCTCCACTTT.